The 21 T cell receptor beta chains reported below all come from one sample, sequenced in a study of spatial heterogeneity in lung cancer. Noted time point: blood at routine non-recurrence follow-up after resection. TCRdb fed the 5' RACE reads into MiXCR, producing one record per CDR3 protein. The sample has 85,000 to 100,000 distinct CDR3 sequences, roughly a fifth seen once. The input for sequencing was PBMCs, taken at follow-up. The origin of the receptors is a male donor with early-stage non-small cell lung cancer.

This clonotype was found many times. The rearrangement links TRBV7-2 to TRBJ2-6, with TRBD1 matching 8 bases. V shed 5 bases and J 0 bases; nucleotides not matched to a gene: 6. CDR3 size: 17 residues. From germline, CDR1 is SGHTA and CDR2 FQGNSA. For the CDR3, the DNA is TGTGCCAGCAGCGCCCGCGGACAGGGCTCTGGGGCCAACGTCCTGACTTTC. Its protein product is CASSARGQGSGANVLTF.

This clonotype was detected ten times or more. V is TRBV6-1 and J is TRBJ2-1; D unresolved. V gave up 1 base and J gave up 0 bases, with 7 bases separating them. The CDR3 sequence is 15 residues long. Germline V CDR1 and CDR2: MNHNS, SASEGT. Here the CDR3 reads CASSEGGSSYNEQFF. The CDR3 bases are TGTGCCAGCAGTGAAGGCGGTAGCTCCTACAATGAGCAGTTCTTC.

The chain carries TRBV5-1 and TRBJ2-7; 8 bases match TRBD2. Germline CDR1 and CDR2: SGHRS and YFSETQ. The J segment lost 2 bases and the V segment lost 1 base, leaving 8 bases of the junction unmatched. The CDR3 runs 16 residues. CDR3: CASSLQAGGTTYEQYF. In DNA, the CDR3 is TGCGCCAGCAGCTTGCAGGCGGGGGGAACAACCTACGAGCAGTACTTC.

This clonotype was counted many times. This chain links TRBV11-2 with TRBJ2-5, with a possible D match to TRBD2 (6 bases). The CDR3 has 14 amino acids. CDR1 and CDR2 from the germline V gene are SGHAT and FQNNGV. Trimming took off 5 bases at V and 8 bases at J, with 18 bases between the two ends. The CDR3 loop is CASSPDYQDGTQYF. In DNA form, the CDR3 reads TGTGCCAGCAGCCCGGACTACCAAGACGGAACCCAGTACTTC.

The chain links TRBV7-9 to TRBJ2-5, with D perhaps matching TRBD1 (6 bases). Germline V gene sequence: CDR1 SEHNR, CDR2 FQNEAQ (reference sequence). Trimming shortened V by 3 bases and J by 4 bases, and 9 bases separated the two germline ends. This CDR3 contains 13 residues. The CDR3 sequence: CASSLGASETQYF. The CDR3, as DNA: TGTGCCAGCAGCTTGGGGGCCTCAGAGACCCAGTACTTC.

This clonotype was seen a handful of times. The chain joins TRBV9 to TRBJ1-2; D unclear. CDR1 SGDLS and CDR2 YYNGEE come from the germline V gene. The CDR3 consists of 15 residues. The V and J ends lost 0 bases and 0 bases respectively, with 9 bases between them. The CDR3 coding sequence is TGTGCCAGCAGCGTAGGAGCGAATACTAACTATGGCTACACCTTC. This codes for CASSVGANTNYGYTF.

The CDR3 loop reads CASKGVANQPQHF. The CDR3 DNA reads as TGTGCCAGCAAGGGAGTTGCCAACCAGCCCCAGCATTTT. V and J are TRBV6-2 or TRBV6-3 and TRBJ1-5; D is unclear. The CDR3 spans 13 residues. V was clipped by 7 bases and J by 7 bases, with 14 bases between them. In germline, CDR1 is MNHEY, CDR2 SVGEGT.

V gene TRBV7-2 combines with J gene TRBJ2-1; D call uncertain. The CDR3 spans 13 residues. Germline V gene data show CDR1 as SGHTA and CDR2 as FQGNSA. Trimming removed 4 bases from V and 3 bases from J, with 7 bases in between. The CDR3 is CASSSLGYNEQFF. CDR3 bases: TGTGCCAGCAGCTCCCTCGGCTACAATGAGCAGTTCTTC.

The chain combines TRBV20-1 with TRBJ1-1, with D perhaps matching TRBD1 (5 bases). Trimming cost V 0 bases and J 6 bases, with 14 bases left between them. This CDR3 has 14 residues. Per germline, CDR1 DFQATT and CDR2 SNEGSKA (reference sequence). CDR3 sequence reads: CSARDQRAGAEAFF. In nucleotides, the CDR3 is TGCAGTGCTAGAGATCAGAGGGCGGGGGCTGAAGCTTTCTTT.

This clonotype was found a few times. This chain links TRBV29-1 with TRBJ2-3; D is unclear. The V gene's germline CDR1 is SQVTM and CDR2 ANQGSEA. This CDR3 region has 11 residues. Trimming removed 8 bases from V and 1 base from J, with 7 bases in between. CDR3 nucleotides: TGCAGCTACGCGGGCACAGATACGCAGTATTTT. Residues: CSYAGTDTQYF.

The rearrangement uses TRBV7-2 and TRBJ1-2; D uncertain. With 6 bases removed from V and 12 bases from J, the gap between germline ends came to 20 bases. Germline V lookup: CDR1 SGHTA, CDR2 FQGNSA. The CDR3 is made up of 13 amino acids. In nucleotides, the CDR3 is TGTGCCAGCAGAGAGTCCCGTGCGGGCTCGGACACCTTC. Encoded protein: CASRESRAGSDTF.

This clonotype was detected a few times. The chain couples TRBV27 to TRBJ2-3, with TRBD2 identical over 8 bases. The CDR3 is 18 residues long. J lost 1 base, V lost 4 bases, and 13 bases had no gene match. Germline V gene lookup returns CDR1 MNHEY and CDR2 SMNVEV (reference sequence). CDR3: CASSSRTVAGTRTDTQYF. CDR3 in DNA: TGTGCCAGCAGTTCAAGAACAGTAGCGGGGACCCGCACAGATACGCAGTATTTT.

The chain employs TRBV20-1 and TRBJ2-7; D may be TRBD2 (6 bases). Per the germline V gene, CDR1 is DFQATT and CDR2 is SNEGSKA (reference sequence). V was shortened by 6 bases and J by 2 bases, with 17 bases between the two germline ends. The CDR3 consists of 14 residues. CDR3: CSAETGGAAYEQYF. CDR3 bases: TGCAGTGCGGAAACAGGAGGGGCGGCCTACGAGCAGTACTTC.

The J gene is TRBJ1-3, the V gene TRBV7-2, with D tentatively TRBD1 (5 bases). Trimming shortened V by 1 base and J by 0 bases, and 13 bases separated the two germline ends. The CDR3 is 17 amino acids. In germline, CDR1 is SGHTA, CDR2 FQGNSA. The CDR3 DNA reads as TGTGCCAGCAGCTTAGGCGGGACGCTGAGCTCTGGAAACACCATATATTTT. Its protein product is CASSLGGTLSSGNTIYF.

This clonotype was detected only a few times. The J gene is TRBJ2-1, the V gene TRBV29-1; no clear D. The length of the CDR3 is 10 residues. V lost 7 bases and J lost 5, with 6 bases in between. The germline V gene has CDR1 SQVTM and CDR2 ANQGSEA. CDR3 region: CSAYNNEQFF. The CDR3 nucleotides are TGCAGCGCCTATAACAATGAGCAGTTCTTC.

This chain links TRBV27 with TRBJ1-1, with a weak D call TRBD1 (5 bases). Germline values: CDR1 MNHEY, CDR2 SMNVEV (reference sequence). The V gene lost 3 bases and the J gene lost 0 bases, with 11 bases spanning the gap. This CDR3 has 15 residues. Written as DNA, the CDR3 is TGTGCCAGCAGTTTTGGGCCGGGGGTGAACACTGAAGCTTTCTTT. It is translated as CASSFGPGVNTEAFF.

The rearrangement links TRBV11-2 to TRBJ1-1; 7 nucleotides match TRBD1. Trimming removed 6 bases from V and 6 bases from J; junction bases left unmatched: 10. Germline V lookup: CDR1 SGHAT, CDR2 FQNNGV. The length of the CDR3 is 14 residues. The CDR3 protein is CASSPQGLVAEAFF. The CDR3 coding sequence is TGTGCCAGCAGTCCACAGGGGCTCGTGGCTGAAGCTTTCTTT.

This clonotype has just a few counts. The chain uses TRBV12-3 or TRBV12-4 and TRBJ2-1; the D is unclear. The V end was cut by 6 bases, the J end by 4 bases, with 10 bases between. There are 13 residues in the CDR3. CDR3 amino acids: CASSPMRYNEQFF. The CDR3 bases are TGTGCCAGCAGCCCAATGCGATACAATGAGCAGTTCTTC.

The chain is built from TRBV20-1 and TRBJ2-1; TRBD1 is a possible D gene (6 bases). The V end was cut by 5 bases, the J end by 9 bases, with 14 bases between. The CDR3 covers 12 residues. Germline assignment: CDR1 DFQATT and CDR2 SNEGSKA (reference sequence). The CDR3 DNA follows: TGCAGTGCTGGCCAGGGGTGGGGTGAGCAGTTCTTC. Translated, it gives CSAGQGWGEQFF.

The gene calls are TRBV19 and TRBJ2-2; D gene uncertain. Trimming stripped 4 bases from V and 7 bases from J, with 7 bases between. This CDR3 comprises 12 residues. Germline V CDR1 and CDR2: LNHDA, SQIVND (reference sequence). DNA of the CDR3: TGTGCCAGTAGTAGCCTTAGCGGGGAGCTGTTTTTT. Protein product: CASSSLSGELFF.

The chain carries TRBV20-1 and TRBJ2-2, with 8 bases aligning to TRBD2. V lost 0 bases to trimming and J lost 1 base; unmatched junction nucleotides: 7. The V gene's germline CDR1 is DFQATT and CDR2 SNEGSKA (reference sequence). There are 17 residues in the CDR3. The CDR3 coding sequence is TGCAGTGCTAGAGATTCGGCGGGAGGCCAGAACACCGGGGAGCTGTTTTTT. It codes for CSARDSAGGQNTGELFF.